Presented here are 25 T cell receptor beta chains from one specimen sequenced in a study of shared clonotypes between healthy human individuals. The protocol was immunoSEQ multiplex PCR, while the TCRdb copy is restricted to in-frame clones and leaves out a portion. The data show 650,000 to 700,000 clones, 90% seen once. The sample was memory CD8+ T cells from PBMCs. The subset: CD45RO+ cells pooled with CCR7-negative TemRA cells. The source is a man aged 18 to 30 in good health. Some clones in this sample may be carry-over from other donors' samples.

The genes are TRBV18 and TRBJ2-1, with TRBD2 matching over 10 bases. The V gene's germline CDR1 is KGHSH and CDR2 LQKENI. This CDR3 comprises 15 residues. With 5 bases clipped from V and 2 bases from J, the junction kept 3 bases outside the gene matches. The CDR3 sequence: CASSTSGNPYNEQFF. DNA of the CDR3: TGTGCCAGCTCAACTAGCGGGAACCCCTACAATGAGCAGTTCTTC.

The V call is TRBV4-2, the J call TRBJ2-1, with D possibly being TRBD2 (7 bases). Germline values: CDR1 LGHNA, CDR2 YNFKEQ. The CDR3 extends over 16 amino acids. Trimming shortened V by 0 bases and J by 6 bases, and 15 bases separated the two germline ends. The CDR3 bases are TGTGCCAGCAGCCAAGAAACTGGGCGGGGGCTCAATGAGCAGTTCTTC. This translates into CASSQETGRGLNEQFF.

To note about this clone: A read error is possible here, since a much larger clone lies one base away. The same CDR3 arises from other DNA sequences in this sample as well. The V gene is TRBV10-2, the J gene TRBJ2-7; D not certain. The germline CDR1 and CDR2 sequences are WSHSY and SAAADI. Trimming shortened V by 0 bases and J by 5 bases, and 11 bases separated the two germline ends. The CDR3 is 14 amino acids. CDR3 in DNA: TGCGCCAGCAGTGAGTCGAAGGGCCGACACGAGCAGTACTTC. It is translated as CASSESKGRHEQYF.

The genes are TRBV5-4 and TRBJ2-1; TRBD2 might be the D (5 bases). The V gene lost 1 base and the J gene lost 7 bases, with 12 bases spanning the gap. The CDR3 runs 14 residues. CDR1 is SGHNT, CDR2 YYREEE, per germline (reference sequence). The CDR3 nucleotides read TGTGCCAGCAGCTTGCCTAGCCAGACAAATGAGCAGTTCTTC. It yields the protein CASSLPSQTNEQFF.

The chain has TRBV27 and TRBJ1-6; tentative D call: TRBD1 (5 bases). Trimming removed 4 bases at V and 9 bases at J, with 19 bases between. In germline, CDR1 is MNHEY, CDR2 SMNVEV (reference sequence). CDR3 size: 16 residues. The CDR3 coding sequence is TGTGCCAGCAGTTCCCCGACAAAACAGGCAGGTTCACCCCTCCACTTT. Protein product: CASSSPTKQAGSPLHF.

The chain employs TRBV27 and TRBJ2-1; TRBD2 matches 8 bases. Germline values: CDR1 MNHEY, CDR2 SMNVEV (reference sequence). The CDR3 covers 17 residues. The junction had 16 bases not matched to a gene; V was cut back by 4 bases and J by 8 bases. CDR3 sequence: CASSSPLTGREVHEQFF. The CDR3 DNA is TGTGCCAGCAGTTCACCCCTCACCGGGAGGGAGGTCCATGAGCAGTTCTTC.

This chain links TRBV4-3 with TRBJ1-2, with a weak D call TRBD1 (6 bases). The V gene's germline CDR1 is LGHNA and CDR2 YSLEER. V was shortened by 0 bases and J by 6 bases, with 14 bases between the two germline ends. This CDR3 comprises 15 residues. The CDR3 sequence: CASSQDRTAPNGYTF. The CDR3, as DNA: TGCGCCAGCAGCCAAGATCGGACAGCTCCGAATGGCTACACCTTC.

This chain links TRBV5-4 with TRBJ1-1, with 8 positions matching TRBD1. The CDR3 sequence is 16 residues long. The ends lost 1 base at V and 1 base at J; junction bases unmatched: 6. CDR1 and CDR2 (germline): SGHNT, YYREEE (reference sequence). CDR3 loop: CASSLPTGEENTEAFF. CDR3 sequence (DNA): TGTGCCAGCAGCTTGCCGACAGGGGAGGAGAACACTGAAGCTTTCTTT.

The rearrangement joins TRBV29-1 to TRBJ2-1, with TRBD2 matching 12 bases. V lost 6 bases and J lost 7; bases outside the gene matches: 7. This CDR3 has 14 residues. The germline CDR1 and CDR2 sequences are SQVTM and ANQGSEA. DNA of the CDR3: TGCAGCGTCCCGACTAGCGGGAGAATAAATGAGCAGTTCTTC. The encoded protein is CSVPTSGRINEQFF.

The J gene is TRBJ1-3, the V gene TRBV4-1, with a possible D match to TRBD1 (5 bases). V was trimmed by 5 bases and J by 0 bases, leaving 11 bases between them. In germline, CDR1 is MGHRA, CDR2 YSYEKL. This CDR3 spans 15 amino acids. The CDR3, as DNA: TGCGCCAGCAGCAGGGACGGTAGCTCTGGAAACACCATATATTTT. Its protein product is CASSRDGSSGNTIYF.

This clone was seen a single time. V gene TRBV7-3 combines with J gene TRBJ2-1; no clear D. The germline gives CDR1 SGHTA, CDR2 FQGTGA. Trimming removed 1 base at V and 4 bases at J, with 14 bases between. The CDR3 extends over 16 amino acids. The CDR3 DNA follows: TGTGCCAGCAGCTTAAGCCCCCCCCCTATTTACAATGAGCAGTTCTTC. Its protein product is CASSLSPPPIYNEQFF.

CDR3 loop: CASSVDPGPGEETQYF. The CDR3 coding sequence is TGTGCCAGCAGCGTAGATCCGGGGCCAGGGGAAGAGACCCAGTACTTC. This chain links TRBV9 with TRBJ2-5; a weak D match, TRBD1 (6 bases). This CDR3 has 16 residues. The germline CDR1 and CDR2 sequences are SGDLS and YYNGEE. Trimming removed 0 bases from V and 3 bases from J, with 15 bases in between.

The genes are TRBV29-1 and TRBJ2-3; TRBD2 agrees at 7 bases. Germline lookup yields CDR1 SQVTM and CDR2 ANQGSEA. With 7 bases clipped from V and 2 bases from J, the junction kept 6 bases outside the gene matches. CDR3 length: 13 amino acids. As DNA, the CDR3 is TGCAGCGCCATGGGGGGGTACACAGATACGCAGTATTTT. Translated: CSAMGGYTDTQYF.

This chain connects TRBV27 to TRBJ2-1; 14 positions match TRBD2. The CDR3 extends over 16 amino acids. The germline CDR1 and CDR2 sequences are MNHEY and SMNVEV (reference sequence). The J segment lost 8 bases and the V segment lost 4 bases, leaving 7 bases of the junction unmatched. CDR3 amino acids: CASSSGLAGGYHEQFF. The CDR3 DNA sequence: TGTGCCAGCAGTTCAGGACTAGCGGGAGGATACCATGAGCAGTTCTTC.

The chain links TRBV9 to TRBJ2-7; maybe TRBD2 (5 bases). V shed 2 bases and J shed 5 bases, with 14 bases lying between them. Germline-derived CDR1 and CDR2 are SGDLS and YYNGEE. This CDR3 is 14 amino acids long. In DNA form, the CDR3 reads TGTGCCAGCAGCGTGGGCCTTAGCGAGGACGAGCAGTACTTC. Translating gives CASSVGLSEDEQYF.

The chain has TRBV6-5 and TRBJ2-7; no reliable D call. The germline V and J ends were trimmed by 1 base and 6 bases, with 16 bases remaining between them. The V gene's germline CDR1 is MNHEY and CDR2 SVGAGI. The CDR3 sequence is 15 residues long. CDR3 amino acids: CASSYLAGYGSEQYF. CDR3 DNA sequence: TGTGCCAGCAGTTACTTGGCAGGCTACGGTTCCGAGCAGTACTTC.

This sequence joins TRBV11-2 and TRBJ2-7; 8 positions match TRBD1. The CDR3 is 13 residues long. With 5 bases clipped from V and 11 bases from J, the junction kept 11 bases outside the gene matches. CDR1 is SGHAT, CDR2 FQNNGV, per germline. The CDR3 nucleotides are TGTGCCAGCAGCGGACGCCCACAACAGGGGGAGTACTTC. This sequence encodes CASSGRPQQGEYF. Together with reference TRBV11-2 and TRBJ2-7, the CDR3 gives the full variable domain: EAGVAQSPRYKIIEKRQSVAFWCNPISGHATLYWYQQILGQGPKLLIQFQNNGVVDDSQLPKDRFSAERLKGVDSTLKIQPAKLEDSAVYLCASSGRPQQGEYFGPGTRLTVT.

V usage is TRBV7-6 and J usage is TRBJ1-1, with TRBD1 identical over 7 bases. This CDR3 is 17 amino acids long. The germline V gene has CDR1 SGHVS and CDR2 FNYEAQ. Germline trimming cut 6 bases from V and 6 bases from J; bases unmatched to any gene: 19. In DNA form, the CDR3 reads TGTGCCAGCAGTCTTATTAGGGGGCGGGGATCTGCTTCTGAAGCTTTCTTT. Translated, it gives CASSLIRGRGSASEAFF.

This chain connects TRBV7-3 to TRBJ2-1; D possibly uses TRBD1 or TRBD2 (5 bases each). This CDR3 has 15 amino acids. Germline loops: CDR1 SGHTA, CDR2 FQGTGA. V shed 3 bases and J shed 8 bases, with 17 bases lying between them. CDR3 in amino acids: CASSLAGFGDDEQFF. In nucleotides, the CDR3 is TGTGCCAGCAGCTTGGCCGGGTTTGGGGACGATGAGCAGTTCTTC.

The chain is built from TRBV30 and TRBJ2-7, with D possibly being TRBD2 (5 bases). The CDR3 loop spans 13 amino acids. Germline V gives CDR1 GTSNPN, CDR2 SVGIG (reference sequence). Trimming stripped 5 bases from V and 7 bases from J, with 18 bases between. The CDR3 reads CAWAQWWSGEQYF. The CDR3 DNA is TGTGCCTGGGCACAGTGGTGGTCGGGGGAGCAGTACTTC. Full variable domain (remainder filled in from reference TRBV30 and TRBJ2-7): SQTIHQWPATLVQPVGSPLSLECTVEGTSNPNLYWYRQAAGRGLQLLFYSVGIGQISSEVPQNLSASRPQDRQFILSSKKLLLSDSGFYLCAWAQWWSGEQYFGPGTRLTVT.

This rearrangement joins TRBV27 to TRBJ2-3; the match to TRBD1 covers 11 bases. Germline assignment: CDR1 MNHEY and CDR2 SMNVEV (reference sequence). This CDR3 has 15 amino acids. The V segment lost 6 bases and the J segment 3 bases; nucleotides outside the gene matches: 5. The CDR3 spells CASRKDRGRTDTQYF. The CDR3 DNA is TGTGCCAGCAGGAAGGACAGGGGGCGAACAGATACGCAGTATTTT.

The rearrangement joins TRBV4-1 to TRBJ2-7, with 9 bases matching TRBD1. V dropped 0 bases and J dropped 3; count of bases not matched to a gene: 6. The CDR3 has 16 amino acids. Looked up from germline, CDR1 is MGHRA and CDR2 is YSYEKL. Here the CDR3 DNA reads TGCGCCAGCAGCCAAGACCCGGGGACAGGGATCTACGAGCAGTACTTC. This encodes CASSQDPGTGIYEQYF.

The genes are TRBV6-5 and TRBJ2-7, with a weak D call TRBD1 (6 bases). Germline V gene lookup returns CDR1 MNHEY and CDR2 SVGAGI. The CDR3 contains 14 residues. Deletions cut 0 bases from V and 3 bases from J, with 9 bases between. CDR3 sequence reads: CASSYSGDNYEQYF. The CDR3 region has the DNA TGTGCCAGCAGTTACTCTGGGGACAACTACGAGCAGTACTTC.

This chain's CDR3 is CAMGRGVNTF. The CDR3 region has the DNA TGTGCCATGGGGCGGGGAGTCAACACCTTC. This rearrangement joins TRBV10-3 to TRBJ1-2; the D gene is possibly TRBD1 (5 bases). From germline, CDR1 is ENHRY and CDR2 SYGVKD. V lost 9 bases and J 12 bases, leaving 14 bases between the germline ends. The CDR3 consists of 10 residues.

The gene calls are TRBV4-1 and TRBJ2-7; maybe TRBD2 (7 bases). The CDR3 is 14 amino acids. The germline gives CDR1 MGHRA, CDR2 YSYEKL. Trimming cost V 4 bases and J 5 bases, with 15 bases left between them. CDR3 sequence (DNA): TGCGCCAGCAGCCCGGACGGGGGGCAGAACGAGCAGTACTTC. Translated: CASSPDGGQNEQYF.